Below, 14 T cell receptor beta chains from the same sample are listed, as sequenced in a study of OX40 agonist ivuxolimab in advanced cancers. This table comes from immunoSEQ multiplex PCR, and its TCRdb copy is limited to in-frame clones, with some not included. The table shows about 71,000 clones, with around 82% occurring only once. The sequences come from CD4+ or CD8+ T cells sorted from blood, collected in a trial of the OX40 agonist ivuxolimab. The source of these receptors is an adult with an advanced solid tumor such as melanoma, head and neck, liver or kidney cancer.

The gene calls are TRBV18 and TRBJ1-5; 9 bases align to TRBD1. Per the germline V gene, CDR1 is KGHSH and CDR2 is LQKENI. The V gene end was trimmed by 5 bases and the J gene end by 3 bases; junction bases not matched to a gene: 8. The CDR3 extends over 16 amino acids. The DNA of the CDR3 is TGTGCCAGCTCAAAGACCGGGACAGGGACCAATCAGCCCCAGCATTTT. This encodes CASSKTGTGTNQPQHF.

This chain connects TRBV7-6 to TRBJ2-3; 9 bases agree with TRBD2. This CDR3 comprises 16 residues. Germline V gene sequence: CDR1 SGHVS, CDR2 FNYEAQ. Trimming took 3 bases from V and 0 from J; bases not matched to a gene: 4. CDR3 residues: CASSFLAGGSTDTQYF. In DNA form, the CDR3 reads TGTGCCAGCAGCTTCCTTGCGGGGGGGAGCACAGATACGCAGTATTTT.

This rearrangement joins TRBV7-9 to TRBJ2-7, with TRBD1 identical over 8 bases. Germline CDR1 SEHNR, CDR2 FQNEAQ (reference sequence). With 0 bases clipped from V and 5 bases from J, the junction kept 9 bases outside the gene matches. This CDR3 spans 16 amino acids. For the CDR3, the DNA is TGTGCCAGCAGCTTAGCGGCAGGACAGGGAAAAAACGAGCAGTACTTC. Translated: CASSLAAGQGKNEQYF.

The chain has TRBV7-2 and TRBJ2-3, with 8 bases lining up with TRBD1. CDR3 length: 15 amino acids. Losses at the gene ends were 5 bases for V and 4 bases for J; bases not matched to a gene: 8. CDR1 SGHTA and CDR2 FQGNSA come from the germline V gene. This chain's CDR3 is CASSLGQGAADTQYF. In DNA form, the CDR3 reads TGTGCCAGCAGCCTAGGACAGGGAGCAGCAGATACGCAGTATTTT.

The chain joins TRBV20-1 to TRBJ2-1, with no clear D. The V and J ends lost 0 bases and 13 bases respectively, with 10 bases between them. Germline-derived CDR1 and CDR2 are DFQATT and SNEGSKA (reference sequence). The CDR3 is 11 amino acids. The CDR3 DNA is TGCAGTGCTAGAGACGGTACTGGTCAGTTCTTC. Amino acid sequence: CSARDGTGQFF.

The V gene is TRBV29-1, the J gene TRBJ1-2; 8 bases map to TRBD1. CDR3 length equals 15 residues. The germline CDR1 and CDR2 sequences are SQVTM and ANQGSEA. The junction had 9 bases not matched to a gene; V was cut back by 6 bases and J by 0 bases. CDR3 nucleotides: TGCAGCGTGGCGGGGACAGGAGAATCTAACTATGGCTACACCTTC. Its protein product is CSVAGTGESNYGYTF.

V is TRBV12-5 and J is TRBJ2-3; TRBD2 matches 12 bases. V was pared by 2 bases and J by 1 base, with 4 bases of the junction left unmatched. CDR1 and CDR2 from the germline V gene are LGHNT and FRNRAP. The CDR3 loop spans 17 amino acids. The CDR3, as DNA: TGTGCTAGTGGTTTGTCGACTAGCGGGGGCCGCACAGATACGCAGTATTTT. This encodes CASGLSTSGGRTDTQYF.

This clone has only a few counts. V usage is TRBV10-3 and J usage is TRBJ1-1; 7 nucleotides line up with TRBD1. The V and J ends lost 3 bases and 7 bases, in that order; junction bases with no gene match: 8. The CDR3 covers 14 residues. CDR1 and CDR2 (germline): ENHRY, SYGVKD. The CDR3 sequence: CAISEFQGGIEAFF. For the CDR3, the DNA is TGTGCCATCAGTGAATTTCAGGGGGGGATTGAAGCTTTCTTT.

This clone has just one count. The CDR3 DNA is TGTGCCAGCACCTCGAGGGGGCTAGAGACCCAGTACTTC. Residues: CASTSRGLETQYF. V gene TRBV7-2 combines with J gene TRBJ2-5; 7 nucleotides match TRBD1. Germline V CDR1 and CDR2: SGHTA, FQGNSA. V dropped 7 bases and J dropped 4; count of bases not matched to a gene: 6. CDR3 length equals 13 residues.

This chain's CDR3 is CAWSVGRRWAFF. DNA of the CDR3: TGTGCCTGGAGTGTGGGCAGGAGGTGGGCTTTCTTT. The chain has TRBV30 and TRBJ1-1; no clear D gene. V gave up 0 bases and J gave up 11 bases, with 13 bases separating them. The CDR3 consists of 12 residues. Germline CDR1 and CDR2: GTSNPN and SVGIG (reference sequence). Full variable domain (rest looked up from reference TRBV30 and TRBJ1-1): SQTIHQWPATLVQPVGSPLSLECTVEGTSNPNLYWYRQAAGRGLQLLFYSVGIGQISSEVPQNLSASRPQDRQFILSSKKLLLSDSGFYLCAWSVGRRWAFFGQGTRLTVV.

The gene calls are TRBV29-1 and TRBJ1-3; D ambiguous. CDR1 is SQVTM and CDR2 is ANQGSEA in the germline V gene. V was shortened by 4 bases and J by 0 bases, with 7 bases between the two germline ends. The CDR3 spans 13 residues. CDR3 nucleotides: TGCAGCGTTGGTGTTAACTCTGGAAACACCATATATTTT. Translated: CSVGVNSGNTIYF.

The chain uses TRBV7-2 and TRBJ1-5; the D gene is possibly TRBD1 (6 bases). From germline, CDR1 is SGHTA and CDR2 FQGNSA. V lost 7 bases and J 4 bases, leaving 14 bases between the germline ends. This CDR3 contains 14 residues. This chain's CDR3 is CASTAAGVNQPQHF. In nucleotides, the CDR3 is TGTGCCAGCACCGCGGCAGGGGTAAATCAGCCCCAGCATTTT.

The J gene is TRBJ1-4, the V gene TRBV7-2; no clear D gene. This CDR3 is 16 amino acids long. V dropped 0 bases and J dropped 3 bases, with 11 bases sitting between them. Germline CDR1 and CDR2: SGHTA and FQGNSA. The CDR3 coding sequence is TGTGCCAGCAGCTTAGCGCTTGGGCTTGCTAATGAAAAACTGTTTTTT. Amino acid sequence: CASSLALGLANEKLFF.

With regard to this clone: The sample carries other DNA sequences with the same CDR3. V is TRBV28 and J is TRBJ1-2, with D tentatively TRBD1 (6 bases). V lost 11 bases and J lost 6, with 19 bases in between. CDR1 is MDHEN and CDR2 is SYDVKM in the germline V gene. The CDR3 is 13 amino acids. In nucleotides, the CDR3 is TGTGCCTCCGTGCGGGGGGGGGCGAATGGCTACACCTTC. This gives the protein CASVRGGANGYTF.